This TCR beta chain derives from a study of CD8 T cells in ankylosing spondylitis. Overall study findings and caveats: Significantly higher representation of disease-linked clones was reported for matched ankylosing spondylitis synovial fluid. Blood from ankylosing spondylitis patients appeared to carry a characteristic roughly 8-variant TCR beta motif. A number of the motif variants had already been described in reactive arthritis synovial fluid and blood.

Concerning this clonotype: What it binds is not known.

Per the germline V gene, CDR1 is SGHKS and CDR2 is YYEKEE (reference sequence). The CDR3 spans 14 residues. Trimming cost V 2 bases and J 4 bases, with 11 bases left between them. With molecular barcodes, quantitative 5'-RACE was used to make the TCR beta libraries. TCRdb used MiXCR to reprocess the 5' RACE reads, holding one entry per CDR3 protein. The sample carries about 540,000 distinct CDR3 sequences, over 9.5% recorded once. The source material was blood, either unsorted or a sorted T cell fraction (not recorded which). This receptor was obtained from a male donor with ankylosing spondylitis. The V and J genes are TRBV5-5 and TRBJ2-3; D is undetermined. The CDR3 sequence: CASSFLSGPDTQYF. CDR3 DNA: TGTGCCAGCAGCTTCTTATCGGGTCCAGATACGCAGTATTTT.